This TCR beta chain comes out of a study of blood T cell repertoires in COVID-19. Study-level background: Spain, Italy and the United States supplied samples that represented acute and convalescent COVID-19. The cDNA or gDNA used as material had been derived from T cells, B-cell-depleted T cells, or PBMCs.

The V segment lost 5 bases and the J segment 4 bases; nucleotides outside the gene matches: 9. Looked up from germline, CDR1 is SSHAT and CDR2 is FNYEAQ (reference sequence). The CDR3 contains 15 residues. In the authors' methods: Amplification of reference gene primers provided the estimated nucleated cell counts. Profiled with immunoSEQ multiplex PCR; TCRdb holds only in-frame clones, not every one. V, J and clone size reflect that table, while D and trimming were determined from the DNA. The table records almost 95,000 clones, 70% to 85% of them present only once. The source of this sequence is a woman aged 55 to 70 in a cohort sampled during active or convalescent COVID-19. The sample taken for sequencing was peripheral blood. The chain recombines TRBV7-7 with TRBJ2-3; 7 bases map to TRBD1. The CDR3 here is CASSQTDRAADTQYF. Written as DNA, the CDR3 is TGTGCCAGCAGCCAGACTGACAGGGCGGCAGATACGCAGTATTTT.